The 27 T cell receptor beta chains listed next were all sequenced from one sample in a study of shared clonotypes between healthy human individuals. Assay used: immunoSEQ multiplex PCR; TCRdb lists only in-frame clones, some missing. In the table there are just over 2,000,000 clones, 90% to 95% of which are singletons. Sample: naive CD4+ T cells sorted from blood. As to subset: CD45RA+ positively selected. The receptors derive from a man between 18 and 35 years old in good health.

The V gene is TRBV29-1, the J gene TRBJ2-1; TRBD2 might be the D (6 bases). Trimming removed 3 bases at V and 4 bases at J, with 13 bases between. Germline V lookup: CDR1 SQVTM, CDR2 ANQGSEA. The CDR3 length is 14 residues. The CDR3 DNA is TGCAGCGTTGATGAAGTGGCGGGGTACAATGAGCAGTTCTTC. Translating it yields CSVDEVAGYNEQFF.

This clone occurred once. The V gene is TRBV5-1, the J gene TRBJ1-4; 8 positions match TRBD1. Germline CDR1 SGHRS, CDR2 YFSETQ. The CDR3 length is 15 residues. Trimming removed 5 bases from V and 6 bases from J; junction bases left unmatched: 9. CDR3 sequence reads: CASRRQGFTDEKLFF. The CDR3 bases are TGCGCCAGCAGACGACAGGGGTTTACAGATGAAAAACTGTTTTTT.

CDR3 DNA: TGCGCCAGCAGCTTGATAGCGATGGGGACCGGGGAGCTGTTTTTT. Residues: CASSLIAMGTGELFF. The chain employs TRBV5-1 and TRBJ2-2, with D maybe TRBD2 (5 bases). V was shortened by 1 base and J by 5 bases, with 12 bases between the two germline ends. The CDR3 covers 15 residues. In germline, CDR1 is SGHRS, CDR2 YFSETQ.

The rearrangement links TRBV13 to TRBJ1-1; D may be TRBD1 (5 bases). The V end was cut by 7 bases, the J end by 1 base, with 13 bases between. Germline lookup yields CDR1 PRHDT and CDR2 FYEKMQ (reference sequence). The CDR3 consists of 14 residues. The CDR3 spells CASTGDSPNTEAFF. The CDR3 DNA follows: TGTGCCAGCACCGGGGACTCCCCGAACACTGAAGCTTTCTTT.

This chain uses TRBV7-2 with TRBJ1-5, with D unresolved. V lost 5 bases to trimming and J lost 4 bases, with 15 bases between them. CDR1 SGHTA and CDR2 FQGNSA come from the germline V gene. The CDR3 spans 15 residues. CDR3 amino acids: CASSRRVSENQPQHF. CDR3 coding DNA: TGTGCCAGCAGCAGAAGGGTTTCAGAGAATCAGCCCCAGCATTTT.

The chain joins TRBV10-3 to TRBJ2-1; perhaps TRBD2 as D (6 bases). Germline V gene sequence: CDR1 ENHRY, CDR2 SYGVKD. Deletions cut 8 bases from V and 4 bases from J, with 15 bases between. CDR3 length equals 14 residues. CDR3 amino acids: CAIGATSMYNEQFF. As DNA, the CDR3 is TGTGCCATCGGGGCGACTAGTATGTACAATGAGCAGTTCTTC.

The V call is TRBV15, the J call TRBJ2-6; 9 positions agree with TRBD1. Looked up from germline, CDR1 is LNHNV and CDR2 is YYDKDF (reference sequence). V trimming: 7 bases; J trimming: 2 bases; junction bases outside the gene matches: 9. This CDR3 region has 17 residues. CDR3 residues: CATIPGTGFPGANVLTF. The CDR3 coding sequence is TGTGCCACCATTCCAGGGACAGGGTTTCCTGGGGCCAACGTCCTGACTTTC.

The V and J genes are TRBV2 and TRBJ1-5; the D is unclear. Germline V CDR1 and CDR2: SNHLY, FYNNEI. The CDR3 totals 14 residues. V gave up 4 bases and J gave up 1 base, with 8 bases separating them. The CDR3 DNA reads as TGTGCCAGCAGTGCAAGCGGGAGCAATCAGCCCCAGCATTTT. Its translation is CASSASGSNQPQHF.

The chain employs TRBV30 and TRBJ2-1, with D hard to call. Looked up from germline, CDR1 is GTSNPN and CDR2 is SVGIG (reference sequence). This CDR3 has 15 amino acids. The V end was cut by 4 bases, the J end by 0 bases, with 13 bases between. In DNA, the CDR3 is TGTGCCTGGACAAAAGTTGGGAACTCCTACAATGAGCAGTTCTTC. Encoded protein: CAWTKVGNSYNEQFF.

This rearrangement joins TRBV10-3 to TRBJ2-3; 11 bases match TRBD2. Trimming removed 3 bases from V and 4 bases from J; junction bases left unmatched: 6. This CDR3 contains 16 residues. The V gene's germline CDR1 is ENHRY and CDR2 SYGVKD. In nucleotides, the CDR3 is TGTGCCATCAGTGAACTACTAGCGGGAGCACCAGATACGCAGTATTTT. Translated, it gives CAISELLAGAPDTQYF.

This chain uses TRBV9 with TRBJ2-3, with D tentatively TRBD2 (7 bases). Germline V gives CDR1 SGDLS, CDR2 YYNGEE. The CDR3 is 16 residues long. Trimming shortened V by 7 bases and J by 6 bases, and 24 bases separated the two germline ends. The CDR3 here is CASGKEAGAGGDTQYF. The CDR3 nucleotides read TGTGCCAGCGGAAAAGAGGCGGGGGCAGGTGGGGATACGCAGTATTTT.

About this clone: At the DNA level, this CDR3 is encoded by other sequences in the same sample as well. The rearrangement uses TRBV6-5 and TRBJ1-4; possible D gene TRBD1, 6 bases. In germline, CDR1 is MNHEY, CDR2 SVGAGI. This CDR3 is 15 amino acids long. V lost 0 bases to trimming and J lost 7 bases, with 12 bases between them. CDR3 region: CASSYSGGLGEKLFF. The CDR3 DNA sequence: TGTGCCAGCAGTTACTCTGGGGGCCTAGGTGAAAAACTGTTTTTT.

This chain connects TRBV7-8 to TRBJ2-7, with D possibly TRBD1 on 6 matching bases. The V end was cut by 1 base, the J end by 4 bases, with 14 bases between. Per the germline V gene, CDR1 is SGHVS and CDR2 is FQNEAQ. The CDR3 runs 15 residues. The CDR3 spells CASSLGRGRDYEQYF. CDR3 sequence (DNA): TGTGCCAGCAGCTTAGGCAGGGGAAGGGATTACGAGCAGTACTTC.

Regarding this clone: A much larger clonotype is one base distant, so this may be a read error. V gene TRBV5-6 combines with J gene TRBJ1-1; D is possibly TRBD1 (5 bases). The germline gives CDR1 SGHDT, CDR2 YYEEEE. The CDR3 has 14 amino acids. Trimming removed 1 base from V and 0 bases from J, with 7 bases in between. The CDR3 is CASSLKGVNTEAFF. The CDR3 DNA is TGTGCCAGCAGCTTGAAAGGGGTGAACACTGAAGCTTTCTTT.

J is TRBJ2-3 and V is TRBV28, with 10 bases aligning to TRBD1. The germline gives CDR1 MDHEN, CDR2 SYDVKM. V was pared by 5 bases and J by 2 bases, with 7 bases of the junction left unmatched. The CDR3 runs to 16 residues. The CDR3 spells CASSEDRGPFTDTQYF. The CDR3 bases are TGTGCCAGCAGTGAAGACAGGGGGCCCTTCACAGATACGCAGTATTTT.

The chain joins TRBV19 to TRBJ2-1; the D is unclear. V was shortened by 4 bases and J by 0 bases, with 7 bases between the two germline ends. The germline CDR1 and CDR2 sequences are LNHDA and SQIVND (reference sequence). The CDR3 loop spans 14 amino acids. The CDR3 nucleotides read TGTGCCAGTAGTACCTCGGGCTCCTACAATGAGCAGTTCTTC. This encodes CASSTSGSYNEQFF.

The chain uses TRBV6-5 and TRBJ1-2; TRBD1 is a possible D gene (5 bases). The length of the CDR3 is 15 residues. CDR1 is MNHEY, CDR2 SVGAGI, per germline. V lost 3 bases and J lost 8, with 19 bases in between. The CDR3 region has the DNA TGTGCCAGCAGTTATTCCTTAGGGACCCGAATCGGCTACACCTTC. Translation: CASSYSLGTRIGYTF.

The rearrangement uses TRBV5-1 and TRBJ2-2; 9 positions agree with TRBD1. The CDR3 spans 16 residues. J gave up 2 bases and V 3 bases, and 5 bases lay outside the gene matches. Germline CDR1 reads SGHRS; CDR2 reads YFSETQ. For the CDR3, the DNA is TGCGCCAGCAGCTGGCGGACAGGGGTAAACACCGGGGAGCTGTTTTTT. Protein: CASSWRTGVNTGELFF.

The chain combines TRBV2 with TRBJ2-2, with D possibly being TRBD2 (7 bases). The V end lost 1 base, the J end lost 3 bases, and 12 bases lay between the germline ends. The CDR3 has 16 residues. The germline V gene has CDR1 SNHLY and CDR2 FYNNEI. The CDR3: CASSEGAGAHTGELFF. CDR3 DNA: TGTGCCAGCAGTGAAGGGGCGGGGGCCCACACCGGGGAGCTGTTTTTT.

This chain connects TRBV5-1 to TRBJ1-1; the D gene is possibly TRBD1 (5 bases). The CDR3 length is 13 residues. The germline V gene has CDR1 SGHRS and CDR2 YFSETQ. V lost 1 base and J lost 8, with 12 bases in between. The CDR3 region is CASSLSGRAEAFF. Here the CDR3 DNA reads TGCGCCAGCAGCTTGAGCGGCAGGGCGGAAGCTTTCTTT.

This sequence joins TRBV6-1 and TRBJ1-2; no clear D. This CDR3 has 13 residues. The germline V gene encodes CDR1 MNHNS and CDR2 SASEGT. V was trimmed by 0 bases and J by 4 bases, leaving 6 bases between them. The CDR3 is CASSEARSYGYTF. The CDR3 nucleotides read TGTGCCAGCAGTGAAGCTCGCAGCTATGGCTACACCTTC.

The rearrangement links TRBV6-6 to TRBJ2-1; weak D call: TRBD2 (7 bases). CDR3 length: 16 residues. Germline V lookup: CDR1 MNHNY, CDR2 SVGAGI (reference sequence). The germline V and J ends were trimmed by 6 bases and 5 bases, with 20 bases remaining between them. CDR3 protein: CASRAPVGGADNEQFF. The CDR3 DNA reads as TGTGCCAGCAGAGCCCCTGTGGGGGGGGCTGACAATGAGCAGTTCTTC.

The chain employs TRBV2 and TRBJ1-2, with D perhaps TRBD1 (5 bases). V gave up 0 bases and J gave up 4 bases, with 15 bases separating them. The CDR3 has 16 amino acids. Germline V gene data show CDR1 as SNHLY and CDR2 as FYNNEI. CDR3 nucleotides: TGTGCCAGCAGTGAAGCGCAGAGGTTAGGGGCCTATGGCTACACCTTC. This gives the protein CASSEAQRLGAYGYTF.

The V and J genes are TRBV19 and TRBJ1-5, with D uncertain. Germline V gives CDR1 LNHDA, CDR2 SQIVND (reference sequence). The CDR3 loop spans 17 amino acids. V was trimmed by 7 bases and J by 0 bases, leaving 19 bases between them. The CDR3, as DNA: TGTGCCAGTACCCCGGGAATCGGCGGATCTAGCAATCAGCCCCAGCATTTT. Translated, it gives CASTPGIGGSSNQPQHF.

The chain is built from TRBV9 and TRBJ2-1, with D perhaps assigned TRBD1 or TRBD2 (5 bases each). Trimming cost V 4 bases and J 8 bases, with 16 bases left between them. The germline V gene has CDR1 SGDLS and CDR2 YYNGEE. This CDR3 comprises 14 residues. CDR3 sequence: CASSIGTTYDEQFF. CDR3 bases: TGTGCCAGCAGCATCGGGACCACGTACGATGAGCAGTTCTTC.

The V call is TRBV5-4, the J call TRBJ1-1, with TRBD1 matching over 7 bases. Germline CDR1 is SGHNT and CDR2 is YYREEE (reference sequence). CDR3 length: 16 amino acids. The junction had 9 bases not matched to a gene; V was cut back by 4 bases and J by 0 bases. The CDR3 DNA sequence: TGTGCCAGCAGCCCTGGACAGGTACTCATGAACACTGAAGCTTTCTTT. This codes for CASSPGQVLMNTEAFF.

This CDR3 is CASSAGTDYSPLHF. CDR3 DNA sequence: TGTGCCAGCAGCGCCGGGACCGACTATTCACCCCTCCACTTT. The rearrangement uses TRBV5-4 and TRBJ1-6; TRBD1 is a possible D gene (5 bases). CDR3 length: 14 amino acids. Germline V lookup: CDR1 SGHNT, CDR2 YYREEE (reference sequence). V lost 4 bases and J 8 bases, leaving 13 bases between the germline ends.